These 19 T cell receptor beta chains originate from one sample sequenced in a study of long-term antiretroviral therapy in people with HIV. The assay used was immunoSEQ (version v3.0), run at survey level. Some clones are missing from TCRdb's copy, which holds only in-frame ones; the method was immunoSEQ multiplex PCR. Of tens of thousands of clones in the sample, 65% to 85% were seen once. Sample: unsorted PBMCs, taken 0.8 years before starting antiretroviral therapy. Receptor source: a young man with HIV.

The genes are TRBV5-1 and TRBJ1-5; 7 bases fit TRBD1. V trimming: 8 bases; J trimming: 5 bases; junction bases outside the gene matches: 22. CDR1 SGHRS and CDR2 YFSETQ come from the germline V gene. The CDR3 is 18 residues long. The CDR3 region is CARGDAGGGYPPDQPQHF. The CDR3 nucleotides read TGCGCCAGAGGGGATGCAGGGGGTGGTTATCCGCCCGATCAGCCCCAGCATTTT. The variable domain in full, with the rest retrieved from reference TRBV5-1 and TRBJ1-5, is KAGVTQTPRYLIKTRGQQVTLSCSPISGHRSVSWYQQTPGQGLQFLFEYFSETQRNKGNFPGRFSGRQFSNSRSEMNVSTLELGDSALYLCARGDAGGGYPPDQPQHFGDGTRLSIL.

CDR3: CASSFSSGGDTQYF. The CDR3 nucleotides read TGTGCCAGCAGCTTCTCTAGCGGGGGGGATACGCAGTATTTT. The chain has TRBV7-3 and TRBJ2-3, with 11 nucleotides matching TRBD2. V lost 3 bases, J lost 6 bases, and 2 bases stayed unmatched. The CDR3 extends over 14 amino acids. The germline V gene encodes CDR1 SGHTA and CDR2 FQGTGA.

The chain employs TRBV6-5 and TRBJ2-1; 10 bases fit TRBD2. This CDR3 comprises 14 residues. V shed 6 bases, J shed 9 bases, and the junction held 8 bases outside the gene matches. CDR1 and CDR2 (germline): MNHEY, SVGAGI. For the CDR3, the DNA is TGTGCCAGCAGACTAAGCGGGGGGGCTGGTGAGCAGTTCTTC. This codes for CASRLSGGAGEQFF.

The chain couples TRBV4-1 to TRBJ1-2; TRBD1 matches 8 bases. This CDR3 region has 15 residues. Trimming cost V 4 bases and J 7 bases; bases outside gene matches: 11. The germline V gene encodes CDR1 MGHRA and CDR2 YSYEKL. DNA for the CDR3: TGCGCCAGCAGCCCATACGAGGACAGGGAGGGTGGCTACACCTTC. This gives the protein CASSPYEDREGGYTF.

The rearrangement joins TRBV7-2 to TRBJ1-2; 10 bases agree with TRBD1. CDR3 size: 15 residues. Trimming at V came to 5 bases and at J to 8 bases, leaving 11 bases not matched to a gene. Germline V CDR1 and CDR2: SGHTA, FQGNSA. The CDR3 sequence is CASSLNRDRGAGYTF. CDR3 nucleotides: TGTGCCAGCAGCCTGAACCGGGACAGGGGAGCAGGCTACACCTTC. The variable domain in full, with the rest retrieved from reference TRBV7-2 and TRBJ1-2, is GAGVSQSPSNKVTEKGKDVELRCDPISGHTALYWYRQSLGQGLEFLIYFQGNSAPDKSGLPSDRFSAERTGGSVSTLTIQRTQQEDSAVYLCASSLNRDRGAGYTFGSGTRLTVV.

DNA of the CDR3: TGTGCCAGCAGCTATAACCCCCGGGGGGGCGCCGAAGCAGATACGCAGTATTTT. Amino acid sequence: CASSYNPRGGAEADTQYF. The chain joins TRBV7-9 to TRBJ2-3, with 8 bases lining up with TRBD2. This CDR3 is built from 18 residues. Germline assignment: CDR1 SEHNR and CDR2 FQNEAQ (reference sequence). With 4 bases clipped from V and 4 bases from J, the junction kept 16 bases outside the gene matches.

This clone was found a few times. The chain carries TRBV28 and TRBJ1-2; perhaps TRBD1 as D (6 bases). The CDR3 totals 12 residues. The V gene's germline CDR1 is MDHEN and CDR2 SYDVKM. V lost 2 bases and J 14 bases, leaving 15 bases between the germline ends. CDR3 in DNA: TGTGCCAGCAGTTTACGAGGTGTCAGGGGAACCTTC. This gives the protein CASSLRGVRGTF.

The rearrangement links TRBV11-1 to TRBJ2-7; TRBD1 matches at 8 bases. With 5 bases clipped from V and 3 bases from J, the junction kept 9 bases outside the gene matches. The CDR3 is 15 residues long. From germline, CDR1 is SGHAT and CDR2 FQDESV (reference sequence). The CDR3 region is CASSLQKGQVYEQYF. The CDR3 DNA follows: TGTGCCAGCAGCCTTCAAAAGGGACAGGTCTACGAGCAGTACTTC.

The chain carries TRBV18 and TRBJ2-7; 8 nucleotides match TRBD2. After removal of 2 bases from V and 1 base from J, the junction contained 4 bases not matched to a gene. Germline CDR1 KGHSH, CDR2 LQKENI. The CDR3 is made up of 15 amino acids. The CDR3 loop is CASSPSSGGSYEQYF. The CDR3 region has the DNA TGTGCCAGCTCACCAAGCAGCGGGGGATCCTACGAGCAGTACTTC.

The sample holds one count of this clone. The chain combines TRBV6-1 with TRBJ2-7, with D maybe TRBD1 (5 bases). Trimming took off 2 bases at V and 0 bases at J, with 8 bases between the two ends. CDR1 and CDR2 (germline): MNHNS, SASEGT. The CDR3 totals 14 residues. The CDR3 is CASSESQGSYEQYF. The CDR3 DNA reads as TGTGCCAGCAGTGAAAGTCAGGGCTCCTACGAGCAGTACTTC.

V gene TRBV5-1 combines with J gene TRBJ2-1; weak D call: TRBD2 (5 bases). V was trimmed by 4 bases and J by 7 bases, leaving 18 bases between them. The CDR3 is 15 amino acids. Germline V lookup: CDR1 SGHRS, CDR2 YFSETQ. This CDR3 is CASSIQSGRGNEQFF. Here the CDR3 DNA reads TGCGCCAGCAGCATTCAATCGGGCCGCGGGAATGAGCAGTTCTTC. The entire variable domain, with the rest obtained from reference TRBV5-1 and TRBJ2-1, is as follows: KAGVTQTPRYLIKTRGQQVTLSCSPISGHRSVSWYQQTPGQGLQFLFEYFSETQRNKGNFPGRFSGRQFSNSRSEMNVSTLELGDSALYLCASSIQSGRGNEQFFGPGTRLTVL.

J is TRBJ2-7 and V is TRBV11-2, with D possibly TRBD1 on 5 matching bases. V lost 1 base and J 5 bases, leaving 12 bases between the germline ends. This CDR3 is 14 amino acids long. The germline V gene encodes CDR1 SGHAT and CDR2 FQNNGV. The CDR3 is CASSLAQGWDEQYF. Here the CDR3 DNA reads TGTGCCAGCAGCTTAGCCCAGGGCTGGGACGAGCAGTACTTC.

V gene TRBV18 combines with J gene TRBJ1-1; D not certain. V lost 2 bases and J lost 4, with 20 bases in between. There are 17 residues in the CDR3. The germline V gene has CDR1 KGHSH and CDR2 LQKENI. The CDR3 DNA is TGTGCCAGCTCACCAACGGCAGACCCCGGAATAGGCACTGAAGCTTTCTTT. Amino acid sequence: CASSPTADPGIGTEAFF.

In its sample, this clone was seen once. The chain uses TRBV20-1 and TRBJ2-7; D gene uncertain. The CDR3 sequence is 11 residues long. Trimming took 3 bases from V and 2 from J, leaving 5 bases between them. Germline V lookup: CDR1 DFQATT, CDR2 SNEGSKA (reference sequence). The CDR3 nucleotides are TGCAGTGCTAGCCCAGCCTACGAGCAGTACTTC. This encodes CSASPAYEQYF.

Only one count was recorded for this clone. The chain carries TRBV9 and TRBJ1-1; 7 bases are shared with TRBD1. The junction had 7 bases not matched to a gene; V was cut back by 3 bases and J by 5 bases. The CDR3 is made up of 14 amino acids. Germline assignment: CDR1 SGDLS and CDR2 YYNGEE. DNA of the CDR3: TGTGCCAGCAGCGCCGAACAGGGGAGGACTGAAGCTTTCTTT. Translation: CASSAEQGRTEAFF.

The rearrangement joins TRBV7-3 to TRBJ1-4; D call uncertain. With 7 bases removed from V and 4 bases from J, the gap between germline ends came to 25 bases. CDR3 length: 18 residues. Per the germline V gene, CDR1 is SGHTA and CDR2 is FQGTGA. The CDR3 DNA sequence: TGTGCCAGCATCCCCCGCGGGGTTGCAGGCGGAGATAATGAAAAACTGTTTTTT. Protein: CASIPRGVAGGDNEKLFF.

The chain links TRBV28 to TRBJ2-7; D perhaps matches TRBD1 (6 bases). This CDR3 is 15 amino acids long. Germline loops: CDR1 MDHEN, CDR2 SYDVKM. Between the trimmed V and J ends, which lost 4 bases and 4 bases, there was a span of 17 bases. CDR3 sequence: CASSSPIGGSYEQYF. CDR3 bases: TGTGCCAGCAGTTCCCCTATAGGGGGTTCGTACGAGCAGTACTTC.

The CDR3 sequence is CASSVLAGVSDTQYF. In nucleotides, the CDR3 is TGTGCCAGCAGCGTTCTGGCGGGAGTTTCAGATACGCAGTATTTT. The chain recombines TRBV9 with TRBJ2-3; the match to TRBD2 covers 7 bases. Germline V gene sequence: CDR1 SGDLS, CDR2 YYNGEE. Trimming cost V 2 bases and J 4 bases; bases outside gene matches: 7. This CDR3 region has 15 residues.

The chain couples TRBV18 to TRBJ1-1, with 7 positions matching TRBD1. V trimming: 5 bases; J trimming: 0 bases; junction bases outside the gene matches: 9. This CDR3 has 16 residues. Germline V gene sequence: CDR1 KGHSH, CDR2 LQKENI. CDR3 amino acids: CASSYTGDGMNTEAFF. CDR3 bases: TGTGCCAGCTCATATACAGGGGACGGTATGAACACTGAAGCTTTCTTT.